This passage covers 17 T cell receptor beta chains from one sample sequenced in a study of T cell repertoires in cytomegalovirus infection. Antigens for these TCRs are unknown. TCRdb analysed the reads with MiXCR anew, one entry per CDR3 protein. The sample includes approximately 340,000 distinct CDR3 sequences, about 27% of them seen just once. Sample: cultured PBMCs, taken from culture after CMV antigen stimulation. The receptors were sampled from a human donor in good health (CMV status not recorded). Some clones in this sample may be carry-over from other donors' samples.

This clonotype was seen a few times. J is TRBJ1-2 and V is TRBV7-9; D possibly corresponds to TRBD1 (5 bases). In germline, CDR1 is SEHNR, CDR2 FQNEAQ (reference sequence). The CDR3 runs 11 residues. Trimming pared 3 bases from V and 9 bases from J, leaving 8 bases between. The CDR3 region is CASSLTESYTF. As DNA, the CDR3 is TGTGCCAGCAGCTTGACAGAGAGCTACACCTTC. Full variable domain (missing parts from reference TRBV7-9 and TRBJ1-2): DTGVSQNPRHKITKRGQNVTFRCDPISEHNRLYWYRQTLGQGPEFLTYFQNEAQLEKSRLLSDRFSAERPKGSFSTLEIQRTEQGDSAMYLCASSLTESYTFGSGTRLTVV.

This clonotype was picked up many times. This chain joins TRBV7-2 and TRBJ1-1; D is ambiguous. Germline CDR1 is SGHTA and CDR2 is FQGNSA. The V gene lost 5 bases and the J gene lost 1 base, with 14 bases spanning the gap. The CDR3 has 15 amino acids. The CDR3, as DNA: TGTGCCAGCAGCCCACATTACACCGAGAACACTGAAGCTTTCTTT. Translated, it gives CASSPHYTENTEAFF.

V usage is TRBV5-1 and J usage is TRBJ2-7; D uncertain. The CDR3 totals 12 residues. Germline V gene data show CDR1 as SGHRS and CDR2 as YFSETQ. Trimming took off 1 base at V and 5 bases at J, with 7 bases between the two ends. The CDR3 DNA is TGCGCCAGCAGCTTGACTCCCCACGAGCAGTACTTC. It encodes CASSLTPHEQYF.

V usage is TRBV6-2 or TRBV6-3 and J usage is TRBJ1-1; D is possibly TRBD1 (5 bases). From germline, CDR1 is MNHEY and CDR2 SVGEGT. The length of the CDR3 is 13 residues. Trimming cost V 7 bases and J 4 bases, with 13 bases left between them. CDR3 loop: CASTAAGGTEAFF. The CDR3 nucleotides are TGTGCCAGCACTGCGGCTGGGGGCACTGAAGCTTTCTTT.

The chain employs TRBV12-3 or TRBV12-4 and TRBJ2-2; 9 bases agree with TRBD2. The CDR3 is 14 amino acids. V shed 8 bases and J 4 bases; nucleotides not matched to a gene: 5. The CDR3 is CASQREAGTGELFF. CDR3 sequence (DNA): TGTGCCAGCCAGCGGGAGGCGGGCACCGGGGAGCTGTTTTTT.

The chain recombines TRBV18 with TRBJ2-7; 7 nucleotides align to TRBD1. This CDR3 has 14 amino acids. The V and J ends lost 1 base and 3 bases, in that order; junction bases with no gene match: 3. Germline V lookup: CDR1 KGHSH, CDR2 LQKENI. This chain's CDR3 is CASSPRDSYYEQYF. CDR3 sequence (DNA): TGTGCCAGCTCACCACGGGACAGCTACTACGAGCAGTACTTC.

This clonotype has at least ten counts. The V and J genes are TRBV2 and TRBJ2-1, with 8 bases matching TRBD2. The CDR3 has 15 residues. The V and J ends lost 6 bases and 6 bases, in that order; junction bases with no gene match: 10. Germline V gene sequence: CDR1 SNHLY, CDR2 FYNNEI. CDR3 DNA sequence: TGTGCCAGCAGAAACGCGGGAGGAATGGCCAATGAGCAGTTCTTC. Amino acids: CASRNAGGMANEQFF.

For the CDR3, the DNA is TGTGCCAGCAGTGGGGCGACTAGCACATACGAGCAGTACTTC. Its translation: CASSGATSTYEQYF. The chain has TRBV6-1 and TRBJ2-7; the match to TRBD2 covers 7 bases. V shed 4 bases, J shed 4 bases, and the junction held 7 bases outside the gene matches. The CDR3 runs 14 residues. Per the germline V gene, CDR1 is MNHNS and CDR2 is SASEGT.

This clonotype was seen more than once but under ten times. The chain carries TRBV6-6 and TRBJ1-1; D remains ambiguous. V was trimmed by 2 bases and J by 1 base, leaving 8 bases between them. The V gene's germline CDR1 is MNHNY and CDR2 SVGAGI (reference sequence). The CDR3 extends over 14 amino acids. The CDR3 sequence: CASSYVEGNTEAFF. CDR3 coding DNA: TGTGCCAGCAGTTACGTGGAGGGGAACACTGAAGCTTTCTTT.

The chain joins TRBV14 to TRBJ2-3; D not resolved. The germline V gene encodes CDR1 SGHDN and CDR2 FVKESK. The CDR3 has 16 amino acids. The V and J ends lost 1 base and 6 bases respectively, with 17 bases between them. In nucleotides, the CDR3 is TGTGCCAGCAGCCAAGGCCCAAGCTACCGGTTGGATACGCAGTATTTT. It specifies CASSQGPSYRLDTQYF.

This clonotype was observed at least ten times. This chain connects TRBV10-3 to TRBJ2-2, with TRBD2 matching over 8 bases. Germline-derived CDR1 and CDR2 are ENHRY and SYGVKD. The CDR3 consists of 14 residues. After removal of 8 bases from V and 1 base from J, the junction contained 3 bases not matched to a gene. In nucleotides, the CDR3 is TGTGCCATCGGGGGACTAGAGAACACCGGGGAGCTGTTTTTT. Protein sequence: CAIGGLENTGELFF.

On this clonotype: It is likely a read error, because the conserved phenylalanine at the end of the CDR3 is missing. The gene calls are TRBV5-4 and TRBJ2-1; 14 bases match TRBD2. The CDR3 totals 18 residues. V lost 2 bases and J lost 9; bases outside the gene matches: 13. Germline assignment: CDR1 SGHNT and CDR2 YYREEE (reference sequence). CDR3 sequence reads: CASSFPRTTSGGAVEQFL. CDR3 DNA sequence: TGTGCCAGCAGCTTCCCCAGGACGACTAGCGGGGGGGCTGTTGAGCAGTTCCTC.

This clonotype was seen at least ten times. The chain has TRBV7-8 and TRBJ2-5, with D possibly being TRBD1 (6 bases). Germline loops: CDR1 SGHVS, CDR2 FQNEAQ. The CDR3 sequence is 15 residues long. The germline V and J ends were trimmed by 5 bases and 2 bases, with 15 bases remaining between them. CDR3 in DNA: TGTGCCAGCAGCCTCCTGGGGACAAAACAAGAGACCCAGTACTTC. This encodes CASSLLGTKQETQYF.

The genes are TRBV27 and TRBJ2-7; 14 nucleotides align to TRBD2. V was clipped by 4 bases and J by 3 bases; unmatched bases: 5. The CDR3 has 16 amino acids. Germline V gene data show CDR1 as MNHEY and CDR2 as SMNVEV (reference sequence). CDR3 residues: CASSSGLAGGFYEQYF. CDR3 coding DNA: TGTGCCAGCAGTTCCGGACTAGCGGGAGGATTCTACGAGCAGTACTTC.

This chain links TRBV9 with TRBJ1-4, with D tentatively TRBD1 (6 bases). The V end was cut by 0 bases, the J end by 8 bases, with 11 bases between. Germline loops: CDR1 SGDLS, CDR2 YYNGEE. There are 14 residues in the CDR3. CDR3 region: CASSVAGAREKLFF. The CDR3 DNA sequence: TGTGCCAGCAGCGTAGCGGGGGCAAGGGAAAAACTGTTTTTT.

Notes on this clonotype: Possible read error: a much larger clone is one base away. CDR3 sequence (DNA): TGTGCCAGCAGCTTGGGGACAGGACTACAGAAGTATTCACCCCTCCACTTT. Translation: CASSLGTGLQKYSPLHF. V gene TRBV7-6 combines with J gene TRBJ1-6; 8 bases map to TRBD1. The trim removed 3 bases at V and 8 bases at J, leaving 12 bases unmatched. The CDR3 sequence is 17 residues long. Germline-derived CDR1 and CDR2 are SGHVS and FNYEAQ.

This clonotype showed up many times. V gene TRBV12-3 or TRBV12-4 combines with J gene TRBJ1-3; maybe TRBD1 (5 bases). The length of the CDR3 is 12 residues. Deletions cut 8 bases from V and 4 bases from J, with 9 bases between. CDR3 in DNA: TGTGCCAGCCGGGGCGTCGGAAACACCATATATTTT. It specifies CASRGVGNTIYF.